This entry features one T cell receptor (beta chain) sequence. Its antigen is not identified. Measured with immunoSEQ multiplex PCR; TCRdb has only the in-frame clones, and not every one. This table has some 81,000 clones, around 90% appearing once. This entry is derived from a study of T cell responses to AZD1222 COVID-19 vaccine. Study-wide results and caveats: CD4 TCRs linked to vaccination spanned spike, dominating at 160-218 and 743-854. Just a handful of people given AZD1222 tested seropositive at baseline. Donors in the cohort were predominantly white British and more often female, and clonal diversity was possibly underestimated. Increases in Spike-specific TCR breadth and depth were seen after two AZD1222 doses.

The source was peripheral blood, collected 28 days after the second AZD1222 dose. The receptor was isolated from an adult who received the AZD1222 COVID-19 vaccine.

Here the CDR3 reads CASSPGVTGLEYF. The CDR3 nucleotides read TGTGCCAGCAGCCCTGGGGTGACAGGTCTGGAGTACTTC. This chain links TRBV11-2 with TRBJ2-7, with D perhaps TRBD1 (6 bases). Germline V gene lookup returns CDR1 SGHAT and CDR2 FQNNGV. This CDR3 comprises 13 residues. Trimming removed 5 bases from V and 11 bases from J, with 19 bases in between.